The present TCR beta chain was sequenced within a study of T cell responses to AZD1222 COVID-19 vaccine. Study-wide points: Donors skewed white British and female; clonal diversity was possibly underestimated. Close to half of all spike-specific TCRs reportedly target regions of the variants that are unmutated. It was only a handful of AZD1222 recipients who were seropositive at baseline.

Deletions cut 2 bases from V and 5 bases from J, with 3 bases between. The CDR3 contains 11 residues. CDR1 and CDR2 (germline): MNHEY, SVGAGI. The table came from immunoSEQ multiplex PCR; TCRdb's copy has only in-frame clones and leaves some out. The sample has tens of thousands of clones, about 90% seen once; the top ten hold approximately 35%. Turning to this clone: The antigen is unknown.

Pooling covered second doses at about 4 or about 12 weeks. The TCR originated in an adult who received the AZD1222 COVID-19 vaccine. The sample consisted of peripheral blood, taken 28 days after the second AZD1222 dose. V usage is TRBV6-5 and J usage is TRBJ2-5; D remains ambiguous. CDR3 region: CASSYGETQYF. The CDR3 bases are TGTGCCAGCAGTTACGGGGAGACCCAGTACTTC.